This T cell receptor beta chain was observed in a study of T cell repertoires in cytomegalovirus infection (dated by TCRdb to the late 2010s). About the investigation overall: Donor HLA type was relevant to the analysis, as public TCR beta signatures indicated carriage of CMV infection together with the matching HLA type.

Overall study outcomes, separate from this receptor: Carriers of CMV infection plus the relevant HLA type were discriminated by the cumulative frequency of public TCR beta family members in the study cohort and in an independent roughly 370-donor cohort. In the ex vivo response, HLA-C-restricted CMV-specific TCR beta clonotypes were dominant, and in two of eight donors the single most frequent clonotype came from this HLA-C-restricted group.

Sequencing instrument: Illumina HiSeq 1500. Starting from the raw public reads, TCRdb applied fastp trimming at Q25, assembled clones with MiXCR and retained in-frame beta chains. One record per CDR3 amino acid sequence lists the most common genes and DNA. This sample gives almost 300,000 distinct CDR3 sequences in total; roughly a tenth of them show up just once. The ten largest clones take up around 2.5% of the sample. At the junction V is shortened by 6 bases and J by 2 bases; bases outside the gene matches: 9. Its CDR3 holds 17 amino acids, cysteine through phenylalanine. Left in the record is the CDR3 DNA by itself, 51 bases read in frame from the first base. According to the germline V gene, CDR1 reads SNHLY and CDR2 reads FYNNEI. A word on this clonotype: The clone's antigen remains unknown. No qualities accompany the bases; no much larger clone lies one base away.

The chain was built from TRBV2 and TRBJ2-3; 12 middle bases align to TRBD2. Sequenced sample: PBMCs. This TCR came from a human donor in good health (CMV status not recorded). Some clones in this sample may be carry-over from other donors' samples. The DNA is as follows: TGTGCCAGCAGCGAGACTAGCGGGGGCGGGAACACAGATACGCAGTATTTT. Translated, this is CASSETSGGGNTDTQYF. Reference TRBV2 and TRBJ2-3 genes cover what lies past the CDR3, so the full variable domain is EPEVTQTPSHQVTQMGQEVILRCVPISNHLYFYWYRQILGQKVEFLVSFYNNEISEKSEIFDDQFSVERPDGSNFTLKIRSTKLEDSAMYFCASSETSGGGNTDTQYFGPGTRLTVL.